This is a list of T cell receptor beta chains from one sample in a study of blood T cell repertoires in COVID-19. Sequenced by immunoSEQ multiplex PCR; TCRdb stores in-frame clones only, minus some. The sample has a few hundred thousand clones, around 92% seen once. Material for sequencing was peripheral blood. These receptors all stem from a man aged 35-49 years with acute or convalescent COVID-19. Each CDR3 is given with its conserved first and last residue.

TRBJ1-5 TRBV2 CASSAMGGKYSNQPQHF
TRBJ2-1 TRBV4-1 CASSHLTGDNEQFF
TRBJ1-2 TRBV9 CASSVGGGNYGYTF
TRBJ1-4 TRBV9 CASSSGATNEKLFF
TRBJ2-3 TRBV6-5 CASSRIRADTQYF
TRBJ1-6 TRBV7-3 CASSVTGDSPLHF
TRBJ2-7 TRBV14 CASSQGLRYEQYF
TRBJ1-5 TRBV7-8 CASTPPGRGNQPQHF
TRBJ2-2 TRBV11-1 CASSLSVNTGELFF
TRBJ1-3 TRBV11-3 CASSSGGEPGNTIYF
TRBJ2-2 TRBV5-1 CASSLGQTNTGELFF
TRBJ2-1 TRBV14 CASSRGSGGIGEQFF
TRBJ2-3 TRBV7-3 CASSYPLRGRTDTQYF
TRBJ2-7 TRBV14 CASSQDARFSSYEQYF
TRBJ2-2 TRBV9 CASSVEGGSTGELFF
TRBJ2-7 TRBV5-6 CASSLGGSEQYF
TRBJ1-2 TRBV5-1 CASSSDSTYGYTF
TRBJ2-2 TRBV5-8 CASSFHRIAQNTGELFF
TRBJ1-4 TRBV29-1 CSVESGEKLFF